What follows are 29 T cell receptor beta chains derived from one specimen sequenced in a study of radiation and T cells in renal cell carcinoma. Sample time point: blood 4 weeks post-SBRT, at nephrectomy. Stated treatment: 15 Gy SBRT to primary tumor, nephrectomy 4 weeks later. TCRdb's copy holds only in-frame clones and misses some; the assay was immunoSEQ multiplex PCR. The table has some 81,000 clones, 80% to 90% seen once; the top ten hold around 6%. Sequenced here: blood, sampled from a patient whose treatment included radiotherapy and nephrectomy. The receptors stem from a woman in her 70s with renal cell carcinoma.

This sequence joins TRBV6-1 and TRBJ2-2; D unclear. CDR1 MNHNS and CDR2 SASEGT come from the germline V gene. V shed 0 bases and J shed 4 bases, with 6 bases lying between them. The CDR3 is 14 residues long. CDR3 in amino acids: CASSEAYLTGELFF. The CDR3 bases are TGTGCCAGCAGTGAAGCTTACCTCACCGGGGAGCTGTTTTTT.

The genes are TRBV7-2 and TRBJ2-6; 9 positions match TRBD2. Germline trimming cut 1 base from V and 0 bases from J; bases unmatched to any gene: 7. CDR3 length: 19 amino acids. The germline V gene has CDR1 SGHTA and CDR2 FQGNSA. The CDR3 DNA reads TGTGCCAGCAGCTTAGTGGCTAGCGGGGCCTCCTCTGGGGCCAACGTCCTGACTTTC. Amino acid sequence: CASSLVASGASSGANVLTF.

In this sample, this clone turned up a few times. V usage is TRBV28 and J usage is TRBJ1-1; no reliable D call. Trimming cost V 7 bases and J 7 bases, with 7 bases left between them. Germline loops: CDR1 MDHEN, CDR2 SYDVKM. The CDR3 is made up of 10 amino acids. The CDR3 here is CASMRGEAFF. CDR3 in DNA: TGTGCCAGCATGCGGGGTGAAGCTTTCTTT.

The chain uses TRBV20-1 and TRBJ2-7; D ambiguous. CDR1 and CDR2 (germline): DFQATT, SNEGSKA (reference sequence). The V end was cut by 5 bases, the J end by 4 bases, with 9 bases between. This CDR3 has 11 amino acids. The CDR3 DNA is TGCAGTGCTCAAAAGGGATACGAGCAGTACTTC. Translating gives CSAQKGYEQYF.

J is TRBJ1-1 and V is TRBV5-4, with 7 bases fitting TRBD1. The germline gives CDR1 SGHNT, CDR2 YYREEE (reference sequence). The trim removed 5 bases at V and 7 bases at J, leaving 8 bases unmatched. This CDR3 spans 13 amino acids. CDR3 coding DNA: TGTGCCAGCAGTAAGGGACAGCCAGTTGAAGCTTTCTTT. It codes for CASSKGQPVEAFF.

This chain uses TRBV7-3 with TRBJ2-5; D is ambiguous. The V and J ends lost 1 base and 4 bases respectively, with 4 bases between them. CDR3 length: 12 amino acids. CDR1 SGHTA and CDR2 FQGTGA come from the germline V gene. The CDR3 DNA follows: TGTGCCAGCAGCTTAAAGGGAGAGACCCAGTACTTC. The encoded protein is CASSLKGETQYF. Variable domain in full (rest from reference TRBV7-3 and TRBJ2-5): GAGVSQTPSNKVTEKGKYVELRCDPISGHTALYWYRQSLGQGPEFLIYFQGTGAADDSGLPNDRFFAVRPEGSVSTLKIQRTERGDSAVYLCASSLKGETQYFGPGTRLLVL.

The genes are TRBV6-5 and TRBJ1-6; 9 bases match TRBD1. The CDR3 has 14 residues. Unmatched junction bases numbered 6, after V lost 6 bases and J lost 9 bases. CDR1 is MNHEY and CDR2 is SVGAGI in the germline V gene. The CDR3 DNA sequence: TGTGCCAGCAGGCCCGGGACAGGGTTTTCACCCCTCCACTTT. Protein: CASRPGTGFSPLHF.

The chain is built from TRBV4-2 and TRBJ1-4, with 11 bases matching TRBD1. With 2 bases clipped from V and 10 bases from J, the junction kept 9 bases outside the gene matches. Germline V lookup: CDR1 LGHNA, CDR2 YNFKEQ. The CDR3 is 16 residues long. CDR3 sequence reads: CASSQSGTGGRGKLFF. The CDR3 DNA reads as TGTGCCAGCAGCCAATCCGGGACAGGGGGTCGGGGAAAACTGTTTTTT.

The chain recombines TRBV9 with TRBJ2-5; D is possibly TRBD1 or TRBD2 (5 bases each). Between the trimmed V and J ends, which lost 0 bases and 0 bases, there was a span of 18 bases. The germline gives CDR1 SGDLS, CDR2 YYNGEE. This CDR3 is 18 amino acids long. Here the CDR3 reads CASSVASRGPPYQETQYF. The CDR3 bases are TGTGCCAGCAGCGTAGCTTCTAGGGGACCGCCGTACCAAGAGACCCAGTACTTC.

The gene calls are TRBV4-3 and TRBJ2-4, with 10 nucleotides matching TRBD2. The CDR3 runs 18 residues. Germline V gene lookup returns CDR1 LGHNA and CDR2 YSLEER. The V and J ends lost 0 bases and 1 base, in that order; junction bases with no gene match: 6. CDR3 in DNA: TGCGCCAGCAGCCAAGAAAGTTGGACTAGCGGCGCCAAAAACATTCAGTACTTC. This translates into CASSQESWTSGAKNIQYF.

The gene calls are TRBV7-2 and TRBJ1-2; TRBD1 might be the D (6 bases). V lost 5 bases, J lost 10 bases, and 20 bases lay in between. Per the germline V gene, CDR1 is SGHTA and CDR2 is FQGNSA. The CDR3 has 14 amino acids. The CDR3 protein is CASSPRTALLSYTF. The CDR3 bases are TGTGCCAGCAGCCCCCGGACAGCCCTCCTCTCCTACACCTTC. The variable domain in full, completed from reference TRBV7-2 and TRBJ1-2, reads GAGVSQSPSNKVTEKGKDVELRCDPISGHTALYWYRQSLGQGLEFLIYFQGNSAPDKSGLPSDRFSAERTGGSVSTLTIQRTQQEDSAVYLCASSPRTALLSYTFGSGTRLTVV.

The chain has TRBV4-1 and TRBJ2-3; 10 positions agree with TRBD2. This CDR3 spans 16 amino acids. The germline gives CDR1 MGHRA, CDR2 YSYEKL. Germline trimming cut 0 bases from V and 4 bases from J; bases unmatched to any gene: 4. The CDR3 DNA reads as TGCGCCAGCAGCCAAGATACAGCGGGGGGGTCAGATACGCAGTATTTT. As protein: CASSQDTAGGSDTQYF.

This chain joins TRBV11-2 and TRBJ2-7; 9 bases align to TRBD1. V trimming: 5 bases; J trimming: 2 bases; junction bases outside the gene matches: 19. The CDR3 has 19 residues. CDR1 is SGHAT and CDR2 is FQNNGV in the germline V gene. The CDR3: CASSTLRDRVHHRPYEQYF. The CDR3 DNA reads as TGTGCCAGCAGCACTTTGAGGGACAGGGTTCACCATAGGCCCTACGAGCAGTACTTC.

This chain uses TRBV29-1 with TRBJ1-1; D uncertain. The V end was cut by 7 bases, the J end by 4 bases, with 13 bases between. The CDR3 contains 12 residues. Germline values: CDR1 SQVTM, CDR2 ANQGSEA. This CDR3 is CSAQNGVTEAFF. For the CDR3, the DNA is TGCAGCGCTCAAAACGGGGTCACTGAAGCTTTCTTT.

This clone was observed once. Its ends do not fully match the called genes, so a read error is possible. The chain has TRBV29-1 and TRBJ2-7; D is ambiguous. CDR1 and CDR2 (germline): SQVTM, ANQGSEA. The CDR3 sequence is 15 residues long. The CDR3 here is CSVEGHQTFTYGQYF. The DNA for the CDR3 is TGCAGCGTTGAAGGACACCAAACTTTCACTTACGGGCAGTACTTC.

The gene calls are TRBV9 and TRBJ2-1; D perhaps matches TRBD1 (5 bases). CDR3 length: 15 residues. V shed 2 bases and J shed 2 bases, with 11 bases lying between them. The germline gives CDR1 SGDLS, CDR2 YYNGEE. CDR3 amino acids: CASSVGHATYNEQFF. The CDR3 DNA sequence: TGTGCCAGCAGCGTTGGACATGCAACCTACAATGAGCAGTTCTTC.

The chain joins TRBV5-6 to TRBJ2-7, with 7 bases identical to TRBD1. V was pared by 3 bases and J by 0 bases, with 3 bases of the junction left unmatched. The CDR3 is made up of 14 amino acids. The germline gives CDR1 SGHDT, CDR2 YYEEEE. Here the CDR3 DNA reads TGTGCCAGCAGCTGGGGACAGAGCTCCTACGAGCAGTACTTC. Translating it yields CASSWGQSSYEQYF.

The chain is built from TRBV9 and TRBJ2-5, with 11 bases lining up with TRBD2. CDR3 length equals 16 residues. CDR1 is SGDLS, CDR2 YYNGEE, per germline. The V and J ends lost 3 bases and 5 bases, in that order; junction bases with no gene match: 9. The CDR3 DNA reads TGTGCCAGCAGCGCGGGGCTAGCGGGGGGATGGGAGACCCAGTACTTC. It yields the protein CASSAGLAGGWETQYF.

The rearrangement joins TRBV19 to TRBJ2-7; no reliable D call. V was cut by 0 bases and J by 2 bases, with 8 bases left in between. Germline lookup yields CDR1 LNHDA and CDR2 SQIVND (reference sequence). The CDR3 runs to 14 residues. This CDR3 is CASSIEAGPYEQYF. CDR3 sequence (DNA): TGTGCCAGTAGTATAGAAGCAGGCCCCTACGAGCAGTACTTC.

This chain uses TRBV5-1 with TRBJ2-7; TRBD1 might be the D (6 bases). CDR1 SGHRS and CDR2 YFSETQ come from the germline V gene. This CDR3 region has 14 residues. V was trimmed by 1 base and J by 4 bases, leaving 12 bases between them. The CDR3 reads CASSLRDNNYEQYF. The CDR3, as DNA: TGCGCCAGCAGCTTGCGGGACAATAATTACGAGCAGTACTTC.

The chain combines TRBV28 with TRBJ1-5, with D unclear. The germline V gene has CDR1 MDHEN and CDR2 SYDVKM. CDR3 length: 15 residues. V lost 3 bases and J 2 bases, leaving 11 bases between the germline ends. DNA for the CDR3: TGTGCCAGCAGTTTCGGGATCGCAGGCAATCAGCCCCAGCATTTT. Translated, it gives CASSFGIAGNQPQHF.

The rearrangement uses TRBV15 and TRBJ2-1; 11 positions match TRBD2. The CDR3 is made up of 15 amino acids. Trimming at V came to 5 bases and at J to 10 bases, leaving 10 bases not matched to a gene. From germline, CDR1 is LNHNV and CDR2 YYDKDF (reference sequence). For the CDR3, the DNA is TGTGCCACCAGCGCGGAAAGACTAGCGGGGCTGGAGCAGTTCTTC. Translating it yields CATSAERLAGLEQFF.

This chain connects TRBV7-2 to TRBJ2-1; D is uncertain. Germline CDR1 reads SGHTA; CDR2 reads FQGNSA. The V and J ends lost 5 bases and 5 bases respectively, with 13 bases between them. The CDR3 consists of 14 residues. The CDR3 DNA follows: TGTGCCAGCAGCGCAGGACGACGGGACAATGAGCAGTTCTTC. Translating gives CASSAGRRDNEQFF.

The chain combines TRBV11-1 with TRBJ2-3; D is perhaps TRBD2 (5 bases). The CDR3 runs to 15 residues. V dropped 7 bases and J dropped 0 bases, with 14 bases sitting between them. Germline CDR1 is SGHAT and CDR2 is FQDESV (reference sequence). In DNA form, the CDR3 reads TGTGCCAGCACCCTAGGACGGACTAGCACAGATACGCAGTATTTT. Its translation: CASTLGRTSTDTQYF.

V is TRBV30 and J is TRBJ1-3; D call uncertain. The CDR3 totals 13 residues. Germline V gene data show CDR1 as GTSNPN and CDR2 as SVGIG (reference sequence). The V end was cut by 6 bases, the J end by 4 bases, with 13 bases between. CDR3 sequence reads: CACRAIVGNTIYF. As DNA, the CDR3 is TGTGCCTGTAGGGCCATCGTGGGAAACACCATATATTTT.

The rearrangement links TRBV6-6 to TRBJ2-2; 7 positions match TRBD2. This CDR3 has 14 residues. CDR1 is MNHNY and CDR2 is SVGAGI in the germline V gene (reference sequence). V was pared by 5 bases and J by 4 bases, with 4 bases of the junction left unmatched. DNA for the CDR3: TGTGCCAGCAGTAGGGGAGGGGCCACCGGGGAGCTGTTTTTT. Amino acids: CASSRGGATGELFF.

V usage is TRBV28 and J usage is TRBJ1-5, with 7 bases matching TRBD1. After removal of 6 bases from V and 5 bases from J, the junction contained 4 bases not matched to a gene. CDR1 and CDR2 from the germline V gene are MDHEN and SYDVKM. The CDR3 runs to 13 residues. For the CDR3, the DNA is TGTGCCAGCAGCACGACAGGGTATCAGCCCCAGCATTTT. Translated: CASSTTGYQPQHF.

This chain joins TRBV7-9 and TRBJ2-3; D might be TRBD2 (7 bases). The CDR3 contains 15 residues. Germline CDR1 and CDR2: SEHNR and FQNEAQ (reference sequence). Trimming removed 4 bases at V and 6 bases at J, with 17 bases between. CDR3 sequence (DNA): TGTGCCAGCAGCTCTGAGGGCAGGGGAGGGGATACGCAGTATTTT. Protein: CASSSEGRGGDTQYF.

This clone has just one count. The V call is TRBV5-1, the J call TRBJ1-1; possibly TRBD1 for D (5 bases). V lost 1 base and J lost 3, with 13 bases in between. CDR3 length equals 15 residues. In germline, CDR1 is SGHRS, CDR2 YFSETQ. The CDR3 DNA reads as TGCGCCAGCAGCTTGTTGGGGCCGGGGGACACTGAAGCTTTCTTT. It codes for CASSLLGPGDTEAFF.